The next 20 T cell receptor beta chains were all read from a single sample in a study of blood T cells in healthy people across ages. The second PCR ran roughly 7 to 12 cycles with a sample-barcoded 5' primer and J-beta primers. MiXCR was run by TCRdb on the 5' RACE reads, yielding one entry per CDR3 protein. In the table there are 1,100,000 or so distinct CDR3 sequences, around 45% of which are singletons. The sequencing input was blood. The source is a woman aged 60-70 years in good health.

This clonotype was recorded many times. The chain joins TRBV12-3 or TRBV12-4 to TRBJ2-7; 10 bases map to TRBD2. This CDR3 spans 16 amino acids. V was pared by 3 bases and J by 0 bases, with 5 bases of the junction left unmatched. CDR3: CASSFRLAGLSYEQYF. CDR3 DNA sequence: TGTGCCAGCAGTTTCCGACTAGCGGGTCTCTCCTACGAGCAGTACTTC.

The chain links TRBV20-1 to TRBJ2-5; TRBD2 might be the D (6 bases). V shed 0 bases and J shed 11 bases, with 25 bases lying between them. The CDR3 runs 16 residues. CDR1 DFQATT and CDR2 SNEGSKA come from the germline V gene (reference sequence). CDR3 bases: TGCAGTGCTAGAGATTTCAAGGCGGGGCCAAGCAATGAGCAGTACTTC. The encoded protein is CSARDFKAGPSNEQYF.

This clonotype was observed a handful of times. J is TRBJ2-1 and V is TRBV2; possibly TRBD1 or TRBD2 for D (5 bases each). Germline CDR1 and CDR2: SNHLY and FYNNEI. CDR3 length: 14 amino acids. V shed 7 bases and J shed 0 bases, with 10 bases lying between them. CDR3 in amino acids: CASIRDPSYNEQFF. Written as DNA, the CDR3 is TGTGCCAGCATCCGGGACCCCTCCTACAATGAGCAGTTCTTC.

CDR3 DNA sequence: TGTGCCAGCGGCCGGGCCCCTAATTCCAATTCACCCCTCCACTTT. Amino acids: CASGRAPNSNSPLHF. The chain couples TRBV5-5 to TRBJ1-6; no reliable D call. Trimming removed 7 bases at V and 7 bases at J, with 18 bases between. Per germline, CDR1 SGHKS and CDR2 YYEKEE (reference sequence). CDR3 length: 15 amino acids.

This clonotype was seen more than once but under ten times. The CDR3 bases are TGTGCCAGCAGCGACACAGGGGGCGACTATAACTATGGCTACACCTTC. This translates into CASSDTGGDYNYGYTF. The chain employs TRBV9 and TRBJ1-2, with 9 positions matching TRBD1. CDR1 and CDR2 from the germline V gene are SGDLS and YYNGEE. The CDR3 loop spans 16 amino acids. J was trimmed by 1 base and V by 3 bases; bases with no gene match: 7.

This clonotype was observed a single time. This rearrangement joins TRBV19 to TRBJ2-4, with TRBD2 matching 7 bases. The DNA matches TRBJ2-7 better at its end, which makes the J call doubtful. This CDR3 comprises 14 residues. Germline CDR1 and CDR2: LNHDA and SQIVND (reference sequence). CDR3 DNA sequence: TGTGCCAGTAGTATACGGCGGGAGAGCCACGAGCAGTACTTC. Its protein product is CASSIRRESHEQYF.

J is TRBJ2-7 and V is TRBV12-3 or TRBV12-4; unclear D gene. The V end lost 0 bases, the J end lost 5 bases, and 11 bases lay between the germline ends. The CDR3 covers 14 residues. The CDR3 is CASSLAGQTHEQYF. CDR3 DNA: TGTGCCAGCAGTTTAGCAGGGCAGACTCACGAGCAGTACTTC.

The genes are TRBV20-1 and TRBJ2-1, with D uncertain. TRBJ2-7 explains the end of the DNA better; the J call may be wrong. Germline loops: CDR1 DFQATT, CDR2 SNEGSKA (reference sequence). The CDR3 is made up of 15 amino acids. This chain's CDR3 is CSARSGGNTYNEQYF. In DNA, the CDR3 is TGCAGTGCTAGATCGGGTGGGAACACCTACAATGAGCAGTACTTC.

The chain joins TRBV7-6 to TRBJ2-7; 11 nucleotides match TRBD2. V lost 5 bases to trimming and J lost 2 bases; unmatched junction nucleotides: 8. Germline V CDR1 and CDR2: SGHVS, FNYEAQ. The CDR3 spans 16 residues. The CDR3 sequence: CASSPGTSGSPYEQYF. As DNA, the CDR3 is TGTGCCAGCAGCCCCGGGACTAGCGGTAGCCCCTACGAGCAGTACTTC.

This clonotype has a handful of counts. This chain links TRBV7-9 with TRBJ2-1; a possible D gene is TRBD2 (6 bases). CDR3 length equals 12 residues. Germline CDR1 reads SEHNR; CDR2 reads FQNEAQ (reference sequence). Between the trimmed V and J ends, which lost 0 bases and 15 bases, there was a span of 12 bases. Here the CDR3 DNA reads TGTGCCAGCAGCTTAGCGGGAGGCGCTCGGTTCTTC. This codes for CASSLAGGARFF.

The V gene is TRBV2, the J gene TRBJ2-4; D possibly matches TRBD1 or TRBD2 (5 bases each). V lost 6 bases to trimming and J lost 9 bases, with 18 bases between them. Germline V gives CDR1 SNHLY, CDR2 FYNNEI. The CDR3 sequence is 14 residues long. Written as DNA, the CDR3 is TGTGCCAGCAGCGAAAATCCGGGACCAAGCATTCAGTACTTC. Protein: CASSENPGPSIQYF.

CDR3 DNA sequence: TGTGCCAGCAGTGAGGGAGGGGTTGGATATACGCAGTATTTT. Translated, it gives CASSEGGVGYTQYF. The rearrangement joins TRBV28 to TRBJ2-3, with TRBD2 matching over 7 bases. Germline CDR1 and CDR2: MDHEN and SYDVKM. The CDR3 length is 14 residues. Losses at the gene ends were 5 bases for V and 7 bases for J; bases not matched to a gene: 9. Combining the CDR3 with reference TRBV28 and TRBJ2-3 gives the whole variable domain DVKVTQSSRYLVKRTGEKVFLECVQDMDHENMFWYRQDPGLGLRLIYFSYDVKMKEKGDIPEGYSVSREKKERFSLILESASTNQTSMYLCASSEGGVGYTQYFGPGTRLTVL.

The gene calls are TRBV7-2 and TRBJ2-7, with D perhaps given as TRBD1 or TRBD2 (5 bases each). The CDR3 totals 13 residues. Germline V lookup: CDR1 SGHTA, CDR2 FQGNSA. V lost 10 bases and J lost 1, with 14 bases in between. The CDR3 DNA follows: TGTGCCACACGGGACCCTCCTTCCTACGAGCAGTACTTC. Translating gives CATRDPPSYEQYF. The full variable domain, completed using reference TRBV7-2 and TRBJ2-7, is GAGVSQSPSNKVTEKGKDVELRCDPISGHTALYWYRQSLGQGLEFLIYFQGNSAPDKSGLPSDRFSAERTGGSVSTLTIQRTQQEDSAVYLCATRDPPSYEQYFGPGTRLTVT.

The V call is TRBV27, the J call TRBJ1-5; the D gene is possibly TRBD1 (5 bases). Trimming took 0 bases from V and 4 from J, leaving 7 bases between them. Germline values: CDR1 MNHEY, CDR2 SMNVEV (reference sequence). This CDR3 contains 14 residues. CDR3 region: CASSLSGENQPQHF. CDR3 bases: TGTGCCAGCAGTTTATCGGGGGAGAATCAGCCCCAGCATTTT.

This clonotype was picked up one time. V gene TRBV20-1 combines with J gene TRBJ2-3; D not certain. The CDR3 runs to 14 residues. V was cut by 3 bases and J by 1 base, with 11 bases left in between. Germline V lookup: CDR1 DFQATT, CDR2 SNEGSKA (reference sequence). The CDR3 spells CSASDGGGTDTQYF. In DNA, the CDR3 is TGCAGTGCTAGTGACGGCGGTGGCACAGATACGCAGTATTTT.

The chain employs TRBV7-9 and TRBJ2-1; TRBD2 matches at 8 bases. The V gene end was trimmed by 4 bases and the J gene end by 8 bases; junction bases not matched to a gene: 10. This CDR3 region has 15 residues. Germline values: CDR1 SEHNR, CDR2 FQNEAQ (reference sequence). The CDR3 sequence is CASSSDGTRRDEQFF. CDR3 nucleotide sequence: TGTGCCAGCAGCTCCGACGGGACTAGGAGAGATGAGCAGTTCTTC.

V is TRBV4-1 and J is TRBJ2-3; TRBD2 matches 12 bases. The junction had 10 bases not matched to a gene; V was cut back by 1 base and J by 2 bases. The CDR3 totals 19 residues. The germline V gene has CDR1 MGHRA and CDR2 YSYEKL. CDR3 protein: CASSQGTSGTPWDTDTQYF. In DNA, the CDR3 is TGCGCCAGCAGCCAAGGGACTAGCGGGACCCCGTGGGACACAGATACGCAGTATTTT.

V is TRBV29-1 and J is TRBJ1-5; a weak D match, TRBD1 (5 bases). CDR1 is SQVTM, CDR2 ANQGSEA, per germline. The CDR3 covers 20 residues. V shed 6 bases and J shed 0 bases, with 30 bases lying between them. The CDR3 DNA sequence: TGCAGCGTCCTCTTAGGGGACCGACCCGACGGGGCTTATAGCAATCAGCCCCAGCATTTT. Translating it yields CSVLLGDRPDGAYSNQPQHF.

This rearrangement joins TRBV29-1 to TRBJ2-7, with a tentative D call TRBD2 (5 bases). Looked up from germline, CDR1 is SQVTM and CDR2 is ANQGSEA. Trimming removed 7 bases from V and 6 bases from J, with 16 bases in between. This CDR3 is 12 amino acids long. CDR3 coding DNA: TGCAGCGGCCTTGACACCGAGGGCGAGCAGTACTTC. Translating gives CSGLDTEGEQYF.

The gene calls are TRBV6-5 and TRBJ2-7; no firm D call. Germline V gene sequence: CDR1 MNHEY, CDR2 SVGAGI. The V gene lost 8 bases and the J gene lost 1 base, with 15 bases spanning the gap. This CDR3 has 14 residues. Here the CDR3 reads CASPPGVGSYEQYF. The CDR3 region has the DNA TGTGCCAGCCCCCCGGGCGTTGGATCCTACGAGCAGTACTTC.